The 31 T cell receptor beta chains in this list originate from one sample, sequenced in a study of T cell repertoires in ileal Crohn's disease. Time point meaning: neoterminal ileum biopsy at postoperative endoscopy, about 6 months after surgery. Produced via immunoSEQ multiplex PCR; TCRdb's table is partial and in-frame only. The sample includes approximately 2,200 clones, around three fifths of them seen just once. The sample taken for sequencing was ileal tissue. These receptors were taken from an adult with Crohn's disease.

The V and J genes are TRBV30 and TRBJ1-1; 7 bases are a match to TRBD1. Trimming at V came to 6 bases and at J to 4 bases, leaving 5 bases not matched to a gene. The CDR3 sequence is 12 residues long. Germline V gene data show CDR1 as GTSNPN and CDR2 as SVGIG (reference sequence). For the CDR3, the DNA is TGTGCCTGCCAACAGGGGCGCACTGAAGCTTTCTTT. This encodes CACQQGRTEAFF.

V usage is TRBV27 and J usage is TRBJ2-1; D uncertain. Trimming took 3 bases from V and 8 from J, leaving 11 bases between them. This CDR3 has 13 amino acids. CDR1 and CDR2 (germline): MNHEY, SMNVEV (reference sequence). CDR3: CASSFRLGDEQFF. CDR3 coding DNA: TGTGCCAGCAGTTTTAGACTTGGAGATGAGCAGTTCTTC.

Here the CDR3 reads CAWTEKRTSNEQFF. CDR3 bases: TGTGCCTGGACCGAGAAGAGGACTAGCAATGAGCAGTTCTTC. The chain carries TRBV30 and TRBJ2-1; 7 bases map to TRBD2. The trim removed 4 bases at V and 6 bases at J, leaving 9 bases unmatched. CDR3 length: 14 residues. Per the germline V gene, CDR1 is GTSNPN and CDR2 is SVGIG (reference sequence).

V is TRBV6-5 and J is TRBJ2-7, with 7 bases fitting TRBD1. This CDR3 is 15 amino acids long. Trimming cost V 6 bases and J 4 bases; bases outside gene matches: 12. CDR1 MNHEY and CDR2 SVGAGI come from the germline V gene. The CDR3 sequence: CASSPNRGRVYEQYF. CDR3 nucleotide sequence: TGTGCCAGCAGCCCCAACAGGGGAAGGGTTTACGAGCAGTACTTC.

In DNA, the CDR3 is TGTGCCAGCAGCCAAGTGTTAACTAAAGCTGAGCAGTTCTTC. Its translation is CASSQVLTKAEQFF. This chain connects TRBV14 to TRBJ2-1; D is ambiguous. V was cut by 1 base and J by 9 bases, with 13 bases left in between. This CDR3 region has 14 residues. Germline V gives CDR1 SGHDN, CDR2 FVKESK.

This clone has a handful of counts. The genes are TRBV6-4 and TRBJ1-1, with TRBD1 identical over 9 bases. Germline V lookup: CDR1 MRHNA, CDR2 SNTAGT. This CDR3 has 14 residues. V was clipped by 4 bases and J by 5 bases; unmatched bases: 5. The CDR3 loop reads CASSVRTGATEAFF. The CDR3 coding sequence is TGTGCCAGCAGTGTGAGGACAGGGGCGACTGAAGCTTTCTTT.

The V and J genes are TRBV11-1 and TRBJ2-3; possibly TRBD2 for D (6 bases). Germline V gives CDR1 SGHAT, CDR2 FQDESV (reference sequence). V lost 5 bases and J lost 2, with 14 bases in between. The CDR3 totals 15 residues. This chain's CDR3 is CASSAGAGSTDTQYF. As DNA, the CDR3 is TGTGCCAGCAGCGCAGGTGCGGGGTCCACAGATACGCAGTATTTT.

This clone was counted only a few times. The chain links TRBV11-2 to TRBJ1-3, with D possibly matching TRBD1 (5 bases). This CDR3 is built from 17 residues. Germline assignment: CDR1 SGHAT and CDR2 FQNNGV. Between the trimmed V and J ends, which lost 5 bases and 0 bases, there was a span of 17 bases. CDR3 in amino acids: CASSLILGLDSGNTIYF. Written as DNA, the CDR3 is TGTGCCAGCAGCCTCATTTTGGGACTGGACTCTGGAAACACCATATATTTT. The entire variable domain, with the rest obtained from reference TRBV11-2 and TRBJ1-3, is as follows: EAGVAQSPRYKIIEKRQSVAFWCNPISGHATLYWYQQILGQGPKLLIQFQNNGVVDDSQLPKDRFSAERLKGVDSTLKIQPAKLEDSAVYLCASSLILGLDSGNTIYFGEGSWLTVV.

The chain carries TRBV9 and TRBJ2-3; D perhaps matches TRBD2 (6 bases). CDR1 and CDR2 (germline): SGDLS, YYNGEE. The V gene lost 0 bases and the J gene lost 2 bases, with 10 bases spanning the gap. The CDR3 loop spans 15 amino acids. The CDR3 DNA reads as TGTGCCAGCAGCGTAGGCGGGAATCCCACAGATACGCAGTATTTT. It translates to CASSVGGNPTDTQYF.

V is TRBV18 and J is TRBJ1-4, with D perhaps matching TRBD1 (5 bases). The CDR3 totals 15 residues. Germline V gene lookup returns CDR1 KGHSH and CDR2 LQKENI. Between the trimmed V and J ends, which lost 1 base and 5 bases, there was a span of 11 bases. The CDR3 coding sequence is TGTGCCAGCTCACCACAACCGTCAGGGAATGAAAAACTGTTTTTT. Translated: CASSPQPSGNEKLFF.

The V gene is TRBV5-6, the J gene TRBJ1-2; 10 nucleotides line up with TRBD1. This CDR3 has 15 amino acids. Unmatched junction bases numbered 10, after V lost 3 bases and J lost 8 bases. Germline V gives CDR1 SGHDT, CDR2 YYEEEE. The CDR3 reads CASSSRDRGLGGYTF. The CDR3 nucleotides read TGTGCCAGCAGCTCTAGAGACAGGGGGCTTGGCGGCTACACCTTC.

This clone has only a few counts. V and J are TRBV28 and TRBJ1-5; possible D gene TRBD1, 6 bases. Germline assignment: CDR1 MDHEN and CDR2 SYDVKM. Trimming took off 4 bases at V and 6 bases at J, with 10 bases between the two ends. The CDR3 has 13 amino acids. In nucleotides, the CDR3 is TGTGCCAGCAGTTCGGGGGGCACTCAGCCCCAGCATTTT. This translates into CASSSGGTQPQHF.

This clone appeared a few times. The V call is TRBV13, the J call TRBJ2-3; 11 bases line up with TRBD2. V dropped 5 bases and J dropped 0; count of bases not matched to a gene: 4. Germline assignment: CDR1 PRHDT and CDR2 FYEKMQ (reference sequence). The CDR3 runs 16 residues. This CDR3 reads CASSLRTSGSTDTQYF. CDR3 coding DNA: TGTGCCAGCAGCCTTCGGACTAGCGGGAGCACAGATACGCAGTATTTT.

The rearrangement links TRBV7-9 to TRBJ1-4; a weak D match, TRBD1 (5 bases). V dropped 3 bases and J dropped 0 bases, with 17 bases sitting between them. Germline-derived CDR1 and CDR2 are SEHNR and FQNEAQ (reference sequence). The CDR3 loop spans 18 amino acids. Here the CDR3 DNA reads TGTGCCAGCAGCTTGGGGTGGAGCACAGGTGCAACTAATGAAAAACTGTTTTTT. It codes for CASSLGWSTGATNEKLFF.

V gene TRBV5-1 combines with J gene TRBJ2-6; 7 positions agree with TRBD1. V dropped 2 bases and J dropped 2; count of bases not matched to a gene: 4. In germline, CDR1 is SGHRS, CDR2 YFSETQ. CDR3 length: 16 residues. Here the CDR3 reads CASSFEGAPGANVLTF. The CDR3 region has the DNA TGCGCCAGCAGCTTTGAGGGGGCGCCTGGGGCCAACGTCCTGACTTTC.

This clone showed up just a few times. The J gene is TRBJ2-1, the V gene TRBV29-1; D unresolved. V was cut by 4 bases and J by 11 bases, with 18 bases left in between. The germline V gene has CDR1 SQVTM and CDR2 ANQGSEA. This CDR3 spans 13 amino acids. CDR3 amino acids: CSVVGPYLNQQFF. As DNA, the CDR3 is TGCAGCGTTGTGGGCCCTTATCTGAACCAGCAGTTCTTC.

This clone was seen a few times. The chain has TRBV7-2 and TRBJ1-6, with 7 bases aligning to TRBD1. The CDR3 covers 15 residues. Germline loops: CDR1 SGHTA, CDR2 FQGNSA. J gave up 8 bases and V 2 bases, and 6 bases lay outside the gene matches. The CDR3 protein is CASSLSSGGYSPLHF. The CDR3 DNA follows: TGTGCCAGCAGCTTAAGCTCAGGGGGTTATTCACCCCTCCACTTT.

This rearrangement joins TRBV18 to TRBJ2-7, with 10 bases that match TRBD1. The germline gives CDR1 KGHSH, CDR2 LQKENI. Trimming removed 7 bases from V and 5 bases from J; junction bases left unmatched: 8. The CDR3 loop spans 14 amino acids. In DNA, the CDR3 is TGTGCCAGCTTACCGGGACAGGGGAGGGACGAGCAGTACTTC. Translation: CASLPGQGRDEQYF.

This clone has more than one count but fewer than ten. V gene TRBV10-3 combines with J gene TRBJ1-1; D not resolved. CDR1 and CDR2 from the germline V gene are ENHRY and SYGVKD. V shed 3 bases and J shed 0 bases, with 8 bases lying between them. This CDR3 region has 14 residues. The CDR3 bases are TGTGCCATCAGTGATAGAGTAATGAACACTGAAGCTTTCTTT. As protein: CAISDRVMNTEAFF.

The chain links TRBV19 to TRBJ2-1; TRBD2 aligns across 8 bases. Germline V gene data show CDR1 as LNHDA and CDR2 as SQIVND (reference sequence). The CDR3 is 13 amino acids. The J segment lost 9 bases and the V segment lost 3 bases, leaving 4 bases of the junction unmatched. CDR3 loop: CASSIQRGSEQFF. Here the CDR3 DNA reads TGTGCCAGTAGTATTCAGCGGGGGAGTGAGCAGTTCTTC.

The table lists this clone with a few counts. The chain employs TRBV6-1 and TRBJ1-4, with 9 bases lining up with TRBD1. The CDR3 covers 16 residues. CDR1 MNHNS and CDR2 SASEGT come from the germline V gene. After removal of 0 bases from V and 7 bases from J, the junction contained 6 bases not matched to a gene. The CDR3 DNA is TGTGCCAGCAGTGAAGCGCTTCGACAGGGGGTTGAAAAACTGTTTTTT. Its translation: CASSEALRQGVEKLFF.

The chain carries TRBV19 and TRBJ1-1, with TRBD1 identical over 8 bases. The CDR3 runs 14 residues. Per germline, CDR1 LNHDA and CDR2 SQIVND (reference sequence). V trimming: 7 bases; J trimming: 4 bases; junction bases outside the gene matches: 8. The CDR3 DNA sequence: TGTGCCAGTACTATTACAGGGGGGAGCACTGAAGCTTTCTTT. This encodes CASTITGGSTEAFF.

This chain joins TRBV4-1 and TRBJ1-4; D uncertain. Germline V CDR1 and CDR2: MGHRA, YSYEKL. Trimming removed 0 bases from V and 7 bases from J, with 15 bases in between. The CDR3 covers 16 residues. The CDR3 nucleotides read TGCGCCAGCAGCCAAGATAGGCGGGCTACGGCTGAAAAACTGTTTTTT. Its protein is CASSQDRRATAEKLFF.

The chain recombines TRBV6-5 with TRBJ1-2, with TRBD1 matching over 12 bases. With 0 bases clipped from V and 7 bases from J, the junction kept 6 bases outside the gene matches. The CDR3 covers 16 residues. Germline V gene data show CDR1 as MNHEY and CDR2 as SVGAGI. The CDR3 sequence is CASSYSPGQGAGGYTF. CDR3 DNA sequence: TGTGCCAGCAGTTACTCCCCGGGACAGGGGGCTGGTGGCTACACCTTC.

This chain joins TRBV9 and TRBJ2-1; 8 bases align to TRBD2. Germline lookup yields CDR1 SGDLS and CDR2 YYNGEE. The CDR3 has 15 amino acids. V lost 0 bases, J lost 7 bases, and 6 bases stayed unmatched. CDR3 DNA: TGTGCCAGCAGCGTAGAGAGCGGGGGAGGAAATGAGCAGTTCTTC. Protein sequence: CASSVESGGGNEQFF.

The rearrangement joins TRBV6-1 to TRBJ2-5; TRBD1 might be the D (5 bases). The germline gives CDR1 MNHNS, CDR2 SASEGT. This CDR3 is built from 13 residues. The V end lost 6 bases, the J end lost 2 bases, and 10 bases lay between the germline ends. In nucleotides, the CDR3 is TGTGCCAGCAGACCAACAGGACAAGAGACCCAGTACTTC. Its protein product is CASRPTGQETQYF.

The gene calls are TRBV7-9 and TRBJ2-1; TRBD2 is a possible D gene (5 bases). Trimming took 6 bases from V and 6 from J, leaving 18 bases between them. Looked up from germline, CDR1 is SEHNR and CDR2 is FQNEAQ (reference sequence). The CDR3 runs to 15 residues. The DNA of the CDR3 is TGTGCCAGCAGGGCCGTCATGGGAGCCCCCAATGAGCAGTTCTTC. This sequence encodes CASRAVMGAPNEQFF.

The table lists this clone with a count of one. The V and J genes are TRBV9 and TRBJ1-1; the match to TRBD1 covers 7 bases. J lost 1 base, V lost 3 bases, and 6 bases had no gene match. Germline V gene lookup returns CDR1 SGDLS and CDR2 YYNGEE. This CDR3 is 15 amino acids long. In DNA form, the CDR3 reads TGTGCCAGCAGCGCTCTGGGACAGCCGAACACTGAAGCTTTCTTT. It encodes CASSALGQPNTEAFF.

This rearrangement joins TRBV6-1 to TRBJ2-7; 7 bases fit TRBD1. Germline CDR1 MNHNS, CDR2 SASEGT. The CDR3 is 14 amino acids. V gave up 4 bases and J gave up 3 bases; unmatched junction bases: 6. The CDR3 region is CASSGTGRIYEQYF. CDR3 nucleotides: TGTGCCAGCAGTGGGACAGGTCGGATCTACGAGCAGTACTTC.

The J gene is TRBJ2-3, the V gene TRBV6-5, with D tentatively TRBD2 (5 bases). This CDR3 comprises 15 residues. Trimming removed 3 bases at V and 2 bases at J, with 12 bases between. CDR1 and CDR2 (germline): MNHEY, SVGAGI. CDR3 amino acids: CASSYKAGHTDTQYF. The CDR3 DNA is TGTGCCAGCAGTTATAAGGCGGGCCACACAGATACGCAGTATTTT.

A few counts support this clone. The chain carries TRBV5-1 and TRBJ2-7, with 7 bases identical to TRBD1. The CDR3 runs 15 residues. The germline V gene encodes CDR1 SGHRS and CDR2 YFSETQ. Trimming at V came to 4 bases and at J to 3 bases, leaving 10 bases not matched to a gene. The CDR3 DNA follows: TGCGCCAGCAGCCCCAGACAGGGCTCAAGCTACGAGCAGTACTTC. Translating it yields CASSPRQGSSYEQYF.